A selection of T cell receptor beta chains follows, all from one sample in a study of response to subunit inactivated influenza vaccine. TCRdb re-called the RT-PCR reads with MiXCR, one entry per CDR3 protein. This sample carries 150,000 to 200,000 distinct CDR3 sequences, around 9.9% of them seen once, and the ten largest clones take around 11%. This material consisted of non-naive T cells sorted from PBMCs, taken roughly 6 weeks after vaccination. All receptors come from a man between 50 and 59 years old who received an inactivated influenza vaccine. Each CDR3 is given with its conserved first and last residue. Each record gives: clone size, D gene, J gene, V gene, CDR3 protein, CDR3 DNA. A D gene is named only where the DNA matches it firmly. Some rows mark clone size as missing; the rest say once, few, many or name a class of expanded clone.

>.|TRBD1|TRBJ1-4|TRBV12-3/TRBV12-4
CASSPSTGSNEKLFF
TGTGCCAGCAGTCCTTCGACAGGGTCAAATGAAAAACTGTTTTTT
>many|.|TRBJ2-7|TRBV10-3
CAISKRTLEGVNEQYF
TGTGCCATCAGTAAGAGGACCCTCGAAGGTGTCAACGAGCAGTACTTC
>.|.|TRBJ1-1|TRBV5-1
CASRSAVVNTEAFF
TGCGCCAGCCGCTCGGCAGTAGTGAACACTGAAGCTTTCTTT
>.|.|TRBJ2-3|TRBV3-1
CASSGGLGNTQYF
TGTGCCAGCAGCGGGGGACTTGGAAATACGCAGTATTTT
>many|.|TRBJ1-6|TRBV12-3/TRBV12-4
CASSFEIFGGNSPLHF
TGTGCCAGCAGTTTCGAGATATTCGGGGGAAATTCACCCCTCCACTTT
>.|.|TRBJ2-7|TRBV6-6
CASSYSHEQYF
TGTGCCAGCAGTTACTCTCACGAGCAGTACTTC
>few|.|TRBJ1-5|TRBV20-1
CSARDTARGNQPQHF
TGCAGTGCTAGAGATACTGCCCGAGGAAATCAGCCCCAGCATTTT
>.|TRBD2|TRBJ2-1|TRBV7-6
CASSTPLAGMYNEQFF
TGTGCCAGCAGCACCCCACTAGCGGGCATGTACAATGAGCAGTTCTTC
>.|TRBD1|TRBJ2-3|TRBV6-1
CASSALQGWTDTQYF
TGTGCCAGCAGTGCGTTACAGGGGTGGACAGATACGCAGTATTTT
>.|.|TRBJ2-5|TRBV20-1
CSARERAKYQETQYF
TGCAGTGCTAGAGAAAGGGCAAAGTACCAAGAGACCCAGTACTTC
>.|.|TRBJ2-3|TRBV20-1
CSARVPRGREGTDTQYF
TGCAGTGCTAGAGTCCCCAGGGGACGGGAAGGTACAGATACGCAGTATTTT
>few|.|TRBJ2-5|TRBV7-2
CASSPLGTETQYF
TGTGCCAGCAGCCCCCTCGGTACAGAGACCCAGTACTTC
>.|.|TRBJ1-2|TRBV10-3
CAISPGTDYGYTF
TGTGCCATCAGTCCCGGGACGGACTATGGCTACACCTTC
>many|TRBD2|TRBJ2-7|TRBV4-3
CASSQDRPSGGGEQYF
TGCGCCAGCAGCCAAGATCGGCCTAGCGGGGGGGGCGAGCAGTACTTC
>.|.|TRBJ2-7|TRBV13
CASSMDQYEQYF
TGTGCCAGCAGCATGGACCAGTACGAGCAGTACTTC
>many|.|TRBJ2-1|TRBV10-3
CAISESVDTYNEQFF
TGTGCCATCAGTGAGTCGGTAGATACCTACAATGAGCAGTTCTTC
>many|TRBD1|TRBJ2-7|TRBV29-1
CSVLGQGYEQYF
TGCAGCGTTTTGGGACAGGGCTACGAGCAGTACTTC
>.|.|TRBJ2-7|TRBV6-1
CASSDIRNRPYEQYF
TGTGCCAGCAGTGATATACGTAACAGACCCTACGAGCAGTACTTC
>.|.|TRBJ2-3|TRBV28
CGAQGRVSDTQYF
TGTGGGGCTCAGGGCAGGGTTTCAGATACGCAGTATTTT
>many|.|TRBJ2-3|TRBV24-1
CATSGPGPNPSTDTQYF
TGTGCCACCAGTGGCCCAGGACCGAACCCTAGCACAGATACGCAGTATTTT
>once|.|TRBJ2-7|TRBV7-2
CASSLSSGRVPYEQYF
TGTGCCAGCAGCTTATCTTCGGGCAGGGTCCCCTACGAGCAGTACTTC
>few|.|TRBJ2-3|TRBV7-6
CASSIDTGSDTQYF
TGTGCCAGCAGCATCGACACAGGGTCAGATACGCAGTATTTT
>many|.|TRBJ1-6|TRBV6-1
CASSEMGLTPLHF
TGTGCCAGCAGTGAAATGGGATTAACACCCCTCCACTTT
>.|.|TRBJ1-2|TRBV5-5
CASSLDRDIGYGYTF
TGTGCCAGCAGCTTAGACCGGGACATAGGCTATGGCTACACCTTC
>few|.|TRBJ1-4|TRBV27
CASSLLGQGEKLFF
TGTGCCAGCAGTTTACTCGGACAAGGGGAAAAACTGTTTTTT
>many|TRBD1|TRBJ1-2|TRBV4-3
CASSPGTGVFYGYTF
TGCGCCAGCAGCCCCGGGACAGGGGTATTCTATGGCTACACCTTC
>few|.|TRBJ2-1|TRBV11-2
CASTWEGAATLQGDEQFF
TGTGCCAGCACCTGGGAGGGGGCGGCTACCTTACAAGGCGATGAGCAGTTCTTC
>few|.|TRBJ2-7|TRBV20-1
CSAREGSRVDEQYF
TGCAGTGCTAGAGAGGGCAGCAGGGTCGACGAGCAGTACTTC
>few|.|TRBJ2-1|TRBV20-1
CSASWKVGGEQFF
TGCAGTGCTAGTTGGAAAGTAGGCGGGGAGCAGTTCTTC
>many|TRBD2|TRBJ2-3|TRBV4-3
CASSQDRGGSLNTQYF
TGCGCCAGCAGCCAAGATCGTGGCGGGAGTTTGAATACGCAGTATTTT
>many|.|TRBJ2-3|TRBV10-3
CAIRERDHPWQYF
TGTGCCATCAGGGAAAGGGACCACCCTTGGCAGTATTTT
>few|TRBD2|TRBJ2-1|TRBV20-1
CSAGVSSGSSYNEQFF
TGCAGTGCTGGGGTATCTAGCGGGAGCTCCTACAATGAGCAGTTCTTC
>.|TRBD1|TRBJ2-5|TRBV5-1
CASGWTGEGETQYF
TGCGCCAGCGGCTGGACAGGGGAAGGGGAGACCCAGTACTTC